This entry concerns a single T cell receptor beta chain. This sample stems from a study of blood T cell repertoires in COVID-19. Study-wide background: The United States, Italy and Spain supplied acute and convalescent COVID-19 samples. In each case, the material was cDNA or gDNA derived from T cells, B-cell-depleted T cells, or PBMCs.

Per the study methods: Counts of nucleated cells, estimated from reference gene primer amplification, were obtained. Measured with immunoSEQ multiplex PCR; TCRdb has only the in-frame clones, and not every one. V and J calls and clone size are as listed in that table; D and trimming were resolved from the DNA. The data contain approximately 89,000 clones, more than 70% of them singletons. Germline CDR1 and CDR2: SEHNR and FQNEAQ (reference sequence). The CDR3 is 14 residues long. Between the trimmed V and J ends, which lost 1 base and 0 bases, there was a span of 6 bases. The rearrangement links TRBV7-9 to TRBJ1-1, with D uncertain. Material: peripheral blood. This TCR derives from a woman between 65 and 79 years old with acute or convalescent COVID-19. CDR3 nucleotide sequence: TGTGCCAGCAGCTTAGACGCGATGAACACTGAAGCTTTCTTT. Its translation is CASSLDAMNTEAFF. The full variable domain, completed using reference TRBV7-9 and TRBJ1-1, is DTGVSQNPRHKITKRGQNVTFRCDPISEHNRLYWYRQTLGQGPEFLTYFQNEAQLEKSRLLSDRFSAERPKGSFSTLEIQRTEQGDSAMYLCASSLDAMNTEAFFGQGTRLTVV.